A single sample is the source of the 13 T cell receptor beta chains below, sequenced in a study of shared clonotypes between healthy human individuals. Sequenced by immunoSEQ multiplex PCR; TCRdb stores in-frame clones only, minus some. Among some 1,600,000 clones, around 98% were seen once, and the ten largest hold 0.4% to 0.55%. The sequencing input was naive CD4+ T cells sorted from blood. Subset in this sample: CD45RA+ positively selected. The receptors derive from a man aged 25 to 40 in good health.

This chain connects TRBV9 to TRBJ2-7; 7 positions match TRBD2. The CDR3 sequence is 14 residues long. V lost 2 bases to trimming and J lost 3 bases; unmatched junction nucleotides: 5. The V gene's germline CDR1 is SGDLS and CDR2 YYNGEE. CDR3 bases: TGTGCCAGCAGCGTGGCTAGCGGTGACTACGAGCAGTACTTC. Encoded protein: CASSVASGDYEQYF.

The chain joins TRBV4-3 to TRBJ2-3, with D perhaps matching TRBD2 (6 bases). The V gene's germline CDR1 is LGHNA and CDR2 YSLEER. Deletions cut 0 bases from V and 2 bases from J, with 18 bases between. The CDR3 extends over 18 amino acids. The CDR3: CASSQEVFRTITTDTQYF. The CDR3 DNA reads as TGCGCCAGCAGCCAAGAGGTCTTCCGGACTATCACCACAGATACGCAGTATTTT.

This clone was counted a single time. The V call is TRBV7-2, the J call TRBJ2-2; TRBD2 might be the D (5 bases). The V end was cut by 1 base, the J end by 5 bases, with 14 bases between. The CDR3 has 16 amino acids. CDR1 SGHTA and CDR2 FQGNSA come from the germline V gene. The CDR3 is CASSLEWRVGTGELFF. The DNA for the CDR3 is TGTGCCAGCAGCTTAGAGTGGCGGGTTGGGACCGGGGAGCTGTTTTTT.

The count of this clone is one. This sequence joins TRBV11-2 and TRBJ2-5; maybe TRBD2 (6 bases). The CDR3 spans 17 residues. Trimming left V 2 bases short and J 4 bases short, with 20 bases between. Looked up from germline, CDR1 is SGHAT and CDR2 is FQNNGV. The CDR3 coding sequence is TGTGCCAGCAGCTTATACCTCCCGGGAGTAGGCCCAGAGACCCAGTACTTC. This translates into CASSLYLPGVGPETQYF.

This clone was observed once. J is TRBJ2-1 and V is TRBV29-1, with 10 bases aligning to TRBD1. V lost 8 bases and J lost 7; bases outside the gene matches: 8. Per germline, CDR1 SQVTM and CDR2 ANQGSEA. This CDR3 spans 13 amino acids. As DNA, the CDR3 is TGCAGCAAGAGAGGGACAGGGGAAAATGAGCAGTTCTTC. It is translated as CSKRGTGENEQFF.

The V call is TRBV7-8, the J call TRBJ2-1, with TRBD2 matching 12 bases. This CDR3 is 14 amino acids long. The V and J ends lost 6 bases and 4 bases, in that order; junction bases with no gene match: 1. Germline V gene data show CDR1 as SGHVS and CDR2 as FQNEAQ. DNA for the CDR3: TGTGCCAGCAGGGGGACTAGCGGGTACAATGAGCAGTTCTTC. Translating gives CASRGTSGYNEQFF.

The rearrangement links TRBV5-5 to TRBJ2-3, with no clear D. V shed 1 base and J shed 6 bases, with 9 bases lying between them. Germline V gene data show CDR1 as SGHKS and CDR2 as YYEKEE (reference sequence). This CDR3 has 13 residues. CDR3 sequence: CASSLYLVDTQYF. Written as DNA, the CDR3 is TGTGCCAGCAGCTTGTATCTAGTCGATACGCAGTATTTT.

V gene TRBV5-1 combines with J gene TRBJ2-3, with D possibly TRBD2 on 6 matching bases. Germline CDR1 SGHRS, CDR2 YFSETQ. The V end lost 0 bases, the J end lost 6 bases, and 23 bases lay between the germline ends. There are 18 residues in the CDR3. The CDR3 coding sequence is TGCGCCAGCAGCTTGGTTCTTAGGGGACTGGGTGGAGCGGATACGCAGTATTTT. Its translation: CASSLVLRGLGGADTQYF.

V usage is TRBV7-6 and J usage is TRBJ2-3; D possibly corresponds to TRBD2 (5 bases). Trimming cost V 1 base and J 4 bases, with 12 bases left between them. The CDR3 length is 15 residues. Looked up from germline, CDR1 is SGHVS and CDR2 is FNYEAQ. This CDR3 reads CASSLVPFGADTQYF. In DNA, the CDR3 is TGTGCCAGCAGCTTAGTGCCGTTCGGGGCAGATACGCAGTATTTT.

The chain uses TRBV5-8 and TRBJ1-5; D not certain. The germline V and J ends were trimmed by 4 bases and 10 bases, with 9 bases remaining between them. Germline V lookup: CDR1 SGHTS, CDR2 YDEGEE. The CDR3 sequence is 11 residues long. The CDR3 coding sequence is TGTGCCAGCAGCGGCCGAGGACCCCAGCATTTT. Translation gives CASSGRGPQHF.

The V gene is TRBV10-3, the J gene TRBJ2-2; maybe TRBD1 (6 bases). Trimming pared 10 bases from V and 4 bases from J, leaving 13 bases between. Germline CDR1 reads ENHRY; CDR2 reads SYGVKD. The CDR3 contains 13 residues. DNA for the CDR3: TGTGCCACCGACTCCAGGGGCACCGGGGAGCTGTTTTTT. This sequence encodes CATDSRGTGELFF.

CDR3 region: CASSLGAGVSSYEQYF. The CDR3 DNA reads TGTGCCAGCAGCTTGGGAGCGGGAGTGAGCTCCTACGAGCAGTACTTC. This chain links TRBV4-2 with TRBJ2-7; 8 nucleotides line up with TRBD2. V lost 5 bases and J lost 0; bases outside the gene matches: 9. This CDR3 comprises 16 residues. Germline CDR1 LGHNA, CDR2 YNFKEQ.

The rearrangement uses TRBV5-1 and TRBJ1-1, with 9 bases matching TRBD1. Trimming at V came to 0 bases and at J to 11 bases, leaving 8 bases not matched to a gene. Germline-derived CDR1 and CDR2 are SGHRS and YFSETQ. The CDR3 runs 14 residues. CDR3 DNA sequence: TGCGCCAGCAGCTTGGAAGGGACAGGGATTGTGGCTTTCTTT. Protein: CASSLEGTGIVAFF.